This T cell receptor (beta chain) stems from a study of technical replicates of blood from a few donors. Trimming cost V 5 bases and J 7 bases, with 12 bases left between them. The germline V gene has CDR1 SGHNT and CDR2 YENEEA. This CDR3 region has 13 residues. This clone appeared a single time. TCRdb keeps only in-frame clones here, not all; method: immunoSEQ multiplex PCR. The data show about 83,000 clones, approximately 90% seen once. The sequence was obtained from a human donor in good health. The sequenced sample consisted of T cells isolated from PBMCs. The chain combines TRBV11-3 with TRBJ2-1, with D possibly matching TRBD2 (6 bases). CDR3 residues: CASSRESQNEQFF. DNA of the CDR3: TGTGCCAGCAGCCGGGAGTCACAGAATGAGCAGTTCTTC.